This TCR beta chain is drawn from a study of blood T cell repertoires in COVID-19. Germline V lookup: CDR1 LNHNV, CDR2 YYDKDF (reference sequence). The CDR3 covers 16 residues. V lost 3 bases to trimming and J lost 0 bases; unmatched junction nucleotides: 2. In this sample, this clone turned up once. In the study's own analysis: Scientists estimated how many nucleated cells there were by amplifying reference gene primers. Assay used: immunoSEQ multiplex PCR; TCRdb lists only in-frame clones, some missing. Clone size and V and J calls were adopted from that table, with D and trimming inferred from the DNA. This sample has about 210,000 clones, with roughly 83% found just once.

This chain joins TRBV15 and TRBJ2-3, with TRBD1 matching over 11 bases. The clonotype comes from a man aged 35 to 55 with acute COVID-19. The source material was PBMCs or T cells enriched from blood (not recorded which). The CDR3 DNA is TGTGCCACCAGCAGTGGACAGGGGGCTAGCACAGATACGCAGTATTTT. Translation: CATSSGQGASTDTQYF.